The 7 T cell receptor beta chains listed next were all sequenced from one sample in a study of blood T cell repertoires in COVID-19. The protocol was immunoSEQ multiplex PCR, while the TCRdb copy is restricted to in-frame clones and leaves out a portion. The data show 170,000 or so clones, about 86% seen once. Sequenced input: peripheral blood. These receptors were collected from a man between 50 and 59 years old with active or convalescent COVID-19.

The V gene is TRBV7-2, the J gene TRBJ2-7, with 10 bases lining up with TRBD1. Per the germline V gene, CDR1 is SGHTA and CDR2 is FQGNSA. Trimming took 5 bases from V and 2 from J; bases not matched to a gene: 3. This CDR3 has 14 amino acids. The CDR3 is CASSTDRGPYEQYF. DNA of the CDR3: TGTGCCAGCAGCACAGACAGGGGGCCCTACGAGCAGTACTTC.

This chain links TRBV2 with TRBJ2-6; the match to TRBD1 covers 10 bases. The germline V gene encodes CDR1 SNHLY and CDR2 FYNNEI. J lost 3 bases, V lost 6 bases, and 8 bases had no gene match. This CDR3 spans 17 amino acids. CDR3: CASRPGQGIFGANVLTF. CDR3 nucleotide sequence: TGTGCCAGCAGGCCGGGACAGGGGATCTTTGGGGCCAACGTCCTGACTTTC.

The chain recombines TRBV5-4 with TRBJ2-7, with D maybe TRBD2 (5 bases). V dropped 4 bases and J dropped 7 bases, with 24 bases sitting between them. Germline CDR1 is SGHNT and CDR2 is YYREEE (reference sequence). This CDR3 has 16 amino acids. In DNA, the CDR3 is TGTGCCAGCAGCCTTGGCCCACTCCTTACTAGTGTAGAGCAGTACTTC. This encodes CASSLGPLLTSVEQYF.

The chain employs TRBV4-1 and TRBJ2-2; D gene ambiguous. Germline CDR1 and CDR2: MGHRA and YSYEKL. This CDR3 contains 15 residues. V was cut by 0 bases and J by 6 bases, with 11 bases left in between. CDR3 nucleotides: TGCGCCAGCAGCCAAGAATTGACTTACCCCGGGGAGCTGTTTTTT. Its protein product is CASSQELTYPGELFF.

The V call is TRBV30, the J call TRBJ1-4; D uncertain. Germline lookup yields CDR1 GTSNPN and CDR2 SVGIG (reference sequence). The CDR3 totals 14 residues. The V end was cut by 0 bases, the J end by 5 bases, with 10 bases between. The DNA for the CDR3 is TGTGCCTGGAGTGTAAACAGCCTAAATGAAAAACTGTTTTTT. Encoded protein: CAWSVNSLNEKLFF.

This sequence joins TRBV2 and TRBJ1-1; D is unclear. The V and J ends lost 7 bases and 3 bases respectively, with 12 bases between them. The CDR3 loop spans 13 amino acids. The germline gives CDR1 SNHLY, CDR2 FYNNEI. The CDR3 here is CASNTGRHTEAFF. CDR3 DNA: TGTGCCAGCAATACTGGCAGGCACACTGAAGCTTTCTTT.

This sequence joins TRBV5-1 and TRBJ2-2; TRBD1 aligns across 7 bases. Germline V gives CDR1 SGHRS, CDR2 YFSETQ. The CDR3 is 15 residues long. Losses at the gene ends were 2 bases for V and 4 bases for J; bases not matched to a gene: 5. The CDR3 nucleotides are TGCGCCAGCAGCTTTGAGGGGGCGCCCACCGGGGAGCTGTTTTTT. It translates to CASSFEGAPTGELFF.